Below are 9 T cell receptor beta chains sequenced from a single sample in a study of shared clonotypes between healthy human individuals. The protocol was immunoSEQ multiplex PCR, while the TCRdb copy is restricted to in-frame clones and leaves out a portion. The sample comprises fewer than 3 million clones, approximately 90% of which are singletons, and around 0.35% rests with the top ten. Source material: naive CD4+ T cells from PBMCs. Subset given: CD45RA+ positively selected. These receptors were taken from a man between 18 and 35 years old in good health. Some clones in this sample may be carry-over from other donors' samples.

The chain has TRBV5-1 and TRBJ2-3; perhaps TRBD2 as D (5 bases). V was pared by 0 bases and J by 3 bases, with 14 bases between. The CDR3 extends over 16 amino acids. Germline CDR1 SGHRS, CDR2 YFSETQ. The CDR3 loop is CASSLASVRTTDTQYF. CDR3 sequence (DNA): TGCGCCAGCAGCTTGGCATCGGTTCGGACTACAGATACGCAGTATTTT.

The genes are TRBV28 and TRBJ1-4; D is unresolved. Germline CDR1 reads MDHEN; CDR2 reads SYDVKM. Trimming took off 5 bases at V and 12 bases at J, with 16 bases between the two ends. The CDR3 length is 13 residues. CDR3 sequence: CASSPARAWELFF. CDR3 nucleotides: TGTGCCAGCAGTCCTGCCCGGGCGTGGGAACTGTTTTTT.

This rearrangement joins TRBV27 to TRBJ2-5, with D unclear. Trimming stripped 2 bases from V and 5 bases from J, with 12 bases between. The CDR3 length is 14 residues. Per germline, CDR1 MNHEY and CDR2 SMNVEV (reference sequence). DNA of the CDR3: TGTGCCAGCAGTTTAGCATTCCAGGCGGAGACCCAGTACTTC. It is translated as CASSLAFQAETQYF.

The V call is TRBV5-1, the J call TRBJ1-1; D is unclear. Trimming left V 0 bases short and J 6 bases short, with 15 bases between. Germline-derived CDR1 and CDR2 are SGHRS and YFSETQ. The CDR3 length is 15 residues. The CDR3 nucleotides are TGCGCCAGCAGCTTGGCCGCAGTAACAGCCCCTGAAGCTTTCTTT. Translating it yields CASSLAAVTAPEAFF.

As regards this clone: Other nucleotide sequences in the sample specify the same CDR3. The chain recombines TRBV7-9 with TRBJ2-3; no clear D gene. Per germline, CDR1 SEHNR and CDR2 FQNEAQ (reference sequence). V lost 6 bases and J 0 bases, leaving 10 bases between the germline ends. The CDR3 runs to 14 residues. CDR3 nucleotide sequence: TGTGCCAGCAGTCCCGGTTCTAGCACAGATACGCAGTATTTT. Translated, it gives CASSPGSSTDTQYF.

The chain recombines TRBV11-3 with TRBJ1-5; D might be TRBD1 (6 bases). The V and J ends lost 5 bases and 1 base respectively, with 15 bases between them. The V gene's germline CDR1 is SGHNT and CDR2 YENEEA. The CDR3 spans 16 residues. CDR3 amino acids: CASSPRGGASNQPQHF. As DNA, the CDR3 is TGTGCCAGCAGCCCCCGCGGGGGGGCAAGCAATCAGCCCCAGCATTTT.

The V call is TRBV5-6, the J call TRBJ1-2; D gene unclear. The CDR3 spans 15 residues. From germline, CDR1 is SGHDT and CDR2 YYEEEE. V was cut by 1 base and J by 5 bases, with 15 bases left in between. CDR3 sequence: CASSLLDRPGYGYTF. DNA for the CDR3: TGTGCCAGCAGCTTGCTGGACCGTCCGGGGTATGGCTACACCTTC.

The chain carries TRBV5-1 and TRBJ2-2; 7 nucleotides align to TRBD1. The V and J ends lost 5 bases and 2 bases, in that order; junction bases with no gene match: 6. The CDR3 has 15 amino acids. Germline V gene data show CDR1 as SGHRS and CDR2 as YFSETQ. The DNA of the CDR3 is TGCGCCAGCAGTAACGACAGGGCTAACACCGGGGAGCTGTTTTTT. Residues: CASSNDRANTGELFF.

The sample holds a few counts of this clone. V usage is TRBV30 and J usage is TRBJ1-1; no firm D call. Per the germline V gene, CDR1 is GTSNPN and CDR2 is SVGIG (reference sequence). The CDR3 is 13 amino acids. Trimming cost V 0 bases and J 4 bases, with 9 bases left between them. The CDR3 nucleotides are TGTGCCTGGAGTGTACATCCAAGCACTGAAGCTTTCTTT. This translates into CAWSVHPSTEAFF.